This T cell receptor (beta chain) comes out of a study of CD8+CD57+ T cells in acquired aplastic anemia. As for the study in general: An average of 3.2 ug of DNA was obtained from sorted CD4+ and CD8+ cells. CD4+ reads averaged approximately 11 million in healthy donors.

The CDR3 consists of 15 residues. Germline values: CDR1 SNHLY, CDR2 FYNNEI. With 6 bases removed from V and 3 bases from J, the gap between germline ends came to 17 bases. Genomic DNA acted as the template from which TCR beta VDJ combination and CDR3 sequence profiling were carried out. MiXCR was run by TCRdb on the reads, yielding one entry per CDR3 protein. Here the sample spans about 420,000 distinct CDR3 sequences, roughly 64% being singletons. This clonotype was observed a handful of times. Antigen specificity is unknown. Study outcomes and limitations: The study found no significant CD8+ Simpson's diversity difference between patients and controls. It was found that nearly 30 CD8+ CDR3 sequences were shared between patients and controls.

This sequence was found in a human donor in good health, serving as a control. The sequencing input was sorted CD4+, CD8+, or CD8+CD57+ T cells (not recorded which) from PBMCs. The V call is TRBV2, the J call TRBJ1-1; a weak D match, TRBD1 (5 bases). DNA for the CDR3: TGTGCCAGCAGCAGCTGGGGGGTTGGGGACACTGAAGCTTTCTTT. Amino acids: CASSSWGVGDTEAFF.